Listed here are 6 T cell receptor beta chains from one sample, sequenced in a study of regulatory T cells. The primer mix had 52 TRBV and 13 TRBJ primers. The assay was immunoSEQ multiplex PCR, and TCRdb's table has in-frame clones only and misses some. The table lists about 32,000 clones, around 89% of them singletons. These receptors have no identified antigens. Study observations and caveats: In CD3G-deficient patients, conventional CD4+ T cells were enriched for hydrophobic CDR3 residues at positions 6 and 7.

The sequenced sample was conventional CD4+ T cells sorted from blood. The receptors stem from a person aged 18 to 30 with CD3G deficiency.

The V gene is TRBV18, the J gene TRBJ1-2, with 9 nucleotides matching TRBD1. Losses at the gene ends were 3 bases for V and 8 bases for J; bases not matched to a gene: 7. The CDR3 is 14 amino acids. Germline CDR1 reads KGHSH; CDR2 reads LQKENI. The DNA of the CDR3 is TGTGCCAGCTCACCTACGGACAGGGGAACGGGCTACACCTTC. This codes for CASSPTDRGTGYTF.

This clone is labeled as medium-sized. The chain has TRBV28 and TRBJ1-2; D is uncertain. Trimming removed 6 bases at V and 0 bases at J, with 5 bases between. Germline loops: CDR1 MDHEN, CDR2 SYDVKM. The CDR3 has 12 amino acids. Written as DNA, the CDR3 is TGTGCCAGCAGGGGAGCTAACTATGGCTACACCTTC. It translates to CASRGANYGYTF.

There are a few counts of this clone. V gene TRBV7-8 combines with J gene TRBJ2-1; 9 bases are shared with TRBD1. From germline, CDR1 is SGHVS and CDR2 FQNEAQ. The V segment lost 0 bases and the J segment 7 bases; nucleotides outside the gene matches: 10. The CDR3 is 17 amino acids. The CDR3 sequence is CASSLARGQGRKNEQFF. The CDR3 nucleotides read TGTGCCAGCAGCTTAGCGCGGGGACAGGGACGGAAAAATGAGCAGTTCTTC.

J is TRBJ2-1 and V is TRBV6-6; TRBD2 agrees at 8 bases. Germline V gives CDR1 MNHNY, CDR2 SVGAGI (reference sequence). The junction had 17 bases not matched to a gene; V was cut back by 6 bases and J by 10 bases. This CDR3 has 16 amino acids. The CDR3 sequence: CASSPRTTGGRGEQFF. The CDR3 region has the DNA TGTGCCAGCAGCCCCCGAACCACGGGAGGGCGAGGCGAGCAGTTCTTC.

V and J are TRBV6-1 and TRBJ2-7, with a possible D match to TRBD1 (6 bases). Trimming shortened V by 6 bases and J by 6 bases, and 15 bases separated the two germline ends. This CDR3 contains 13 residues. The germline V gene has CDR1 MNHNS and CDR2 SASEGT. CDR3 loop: CASSLYRVGEQYF. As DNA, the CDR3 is TGTGCCAGCAGCCTGTACAGGGTTGGCGAGCAGTACTTC.

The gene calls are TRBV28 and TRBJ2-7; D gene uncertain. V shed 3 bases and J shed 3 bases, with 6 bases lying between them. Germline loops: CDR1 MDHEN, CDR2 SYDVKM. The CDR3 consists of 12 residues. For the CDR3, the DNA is TGTGCCAGCAGTTTCTCCTTCTACGAGCAGTACTTC. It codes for CASSFSFYEQYF.